Listed here is a single TCR beta chain. Its specificity is unknown. This record comes from a study of CXCR3-negative and CXCR3-positive naive CD8 T cells. Study summary: Overall TRB read output was 120 million to 150 million, and each library contained about 1.5 +/- 0.3 million reads.

Germline lookup yields CDR1 SGHDT and CDR2 YYEEEE. CDR3 length: 15 amino acids. Study-wide points: CXCR3 levels fell partly with cryopreservation; most assays relied on fresh PBMCs. In both naive subsets diversity was comparably high, whereas memory CD8+ cells showed much lower diversity. Memory, not naive, CXCR3-negative and CXCR3-positive cells differed in TRBV-TRBJ usage.

The authors made the TRB cDNA libraries by 5' RACE using UMI labels. TCRdb re-called the 5' RACE reads and catalogs CDR3 proteins one per entry, DNA excluded. The table lists 56,000 or so distinct CDR3 sequences. Material: memory CD8+ T cells from blood. The receptor was isolated from a human donor in good health. Some clones in this sample may be carry-over from other donors' samples. The rearrangement joins TRBV5-6 to TRBJ2-5. The CDR3 reads CASSLLSYLQETQYF. The full variable domain, in which reference TRBV5-6 and TRBJ2-5 provide the parts outside the CDR3, is DAGVTQSPTHLIKTRGQQVTLRCSPKSGHDTVSWYQQALGQGPQFIFQYYEEEERQRGNFPDRFSGHQFPNYSSELNVNALLLGDSALYLCASSLLSYLQETQYFGPGTRLLVL.